This is a list of T cell receptor beta chains from one sample in a study of blood T cell repertoires in COVID-19. Method: immunoSEQ multiplex PCR; TCRdb's copy keeps in-frame clones and lacks some. The sample records around 270,000 clones, roughly 90% being singletons. Material for sequencing was peripheral blood. These receptors came from a man aged 35-49 years with acute or convalescent COVID-19. Each CDR3 is given with its conserved first and last residue. The order of the fields is CDR3 length, D gene, V gene, clone size, J gene, CDR3 protein, CDR3 DNA. D genes are given only for firm matches. Clone size is given for some rows only: seen once, a few or many times, or a class if the clone is expanded.

length: 17
D: TRBD1
V: TRBV24-1
size: NA
J: TRBJ2-2
CDR3: CATSDLRVGQGTGELFF
DNA: TGTGCCACCAGTGATTTGCGAGTAGGACAGGGAACCGGGGAGCTGTTTTTT

length: 19
D: TRBD1
V: TRBV6-2/TRBV6-3
size: NA
J: TRBJ2-7
CDR3: CASSYSRDRGSKLIDEQYF
DNA: TGTGCCAGCAGTTACTCCCGGGACAGGGGGTCGAAATTGATAGACGAGCAGTACTTC

length: 14
D: TRBD1
V: TRBV10-1
size: once
J: TRBJ1-1
CDR3: CASGPGTGNTEAFF
DNA: TGCGCCAGCGGTCCCGGGACAGGGAACACTGAAGCTTTCTTT

length: 14
D: NA
V: TRBV27
size: NA
J: TRBJ1-2
CDR3: CASSFYGKEYGYTF
DNA: TGTGCCAGCAGCTTTTACGGGAAGGAATATGGCTACACCTTC

length: 16
D: NA
V: TRBV3-1/TRBV3-2
size: NA
J: TRBJ1-3
CDR3: CASSQDVKLSGNTIYF
DNA: TGTGCCAGCAGCCAAGATGTTAAACTCTCTGGAAACACCATATATTTT

length: 16
D: NA
V: TRBV3-1/TRBV3-2
size: NA
J: TRBJ1-2
CDR3: CASSQGGVQSNYGYTF
DNA: TGTGCCAGCAGCCAAGGGGGGGTCCAATCTAACTATGGCTACACCTTC

length: 15
D: TRBD1
V: TRBV10-3
size: NA
J: TRBJ2-3
CDR3: CAIREAGGSTDTQYF
DNA: TGTGCCATCCGCGAAGCAGGGGGCTCGACAGATACGCAGTATTTT

length: 12
D: NA
V: TRBV7-9
size: few
J: TRBJ2-7
CDR3: CASSFVQYEQYF
DNA: TGTGCCAGCAGCTTTGTTCAGTACGAGCAGTACTTC

length: 14
D: NA
V: TRBV24-1
size: few
J: TRBJ1-1
CDR3: CATSDPDRNTEAFF
DNA: TGTGCCACCAGTGACCCGGACAGGAACACTGAAGCTTTCTTT

length: 16
D: TRBD1
V: TRBV4-2
size: NA
J: TRBJ2-4
CDR3: CASSQVTGTEDRIQYF
DNA: TGTGCCAGCAGCCAAGTAACCGGGACAGAGGATAGGATTCAGTACTTC